The 29 T cell receptor beta chains listed next were all sequenced from one sample in a study of shared clonotypes between healthy human individuals. Sequenced by immunoSEQ multiplex PCR; TCRdb stores in-frame clones only, minus some. The sample lists 400,000 to 500,000 clones, roughly four fifths occurring once. The sequencing sample was made of PBMCs. These receptors originate from a woman in her 40s in good health. Some clones in this sample may be carry-over from other donors' samples.

V is TRBV5-4 and J is TRBJ2-7; TRBD2 agrees at 10 bases. This CDR3 region has 15 residues. Trimming cost V 4 bases and J 1 base; bases outside gene matches: 5. Germline V gives CDR1 SGHNT, CDR2 YYREEE (reference sequence). CDR3 sequence reads: CASSQLAGGSYEQYF. The CDR3 region has the DNA TGTGCCAGCAGCCAATTAGCGGGAGGTTCCTACGAGCAGTACTTC.

This chain joins TRBV10-2 and TRBJ2-7; 12 bases fit TRBD2. The CDR3 sequence is 14 residues long. CDR1 and CDR2 (germline): WSHSY, SAAADI. The J segment lost 3 bases and the V segment lost 6 bases, leaving 3 bases of the junction unmatched. The CDR3 region has the DNA TGCGCCAGCAGCGGACTAGCGGGACACTACGAGCAGTACTTC. Translated: CASSGLAGHYEQYF.

The V gene is TRBV5-1, the J gene TRBJ2-3; 8 bases line up with TRBD1. Germline V gives CDR1 SGHRS, CDR2 YFSETQ. V shed 4 bases and J 5 bases; nucleotides not matched to a gene: 3. This CDR3 has 13 amino acids. The CDR3 spells CASSTTGGDTQYF. CDR3 nucleotide sequence: TGCGCCAGCAGCACAACAGGGGGAGATACGCAGTATTTT. The variable domain in full, completed from reference TRBV5-1 and TRBJ2-3, reads KAGVTQTPRYLIKTRGQQVTLSCSPISGHRSVSWYQQTPGQGLQFLFEYFSETQRNKGNFPGRFSGRQFSNSRSEMNVSTLELGDSALYLCASSTTGGDTQYFGPGTRLTVL.

The chain links TRBV10-3 to TRBJ1-1, with D possibly being TRBD1 (6 bases). The germline gives CDR1 ENHRY, CDR2 SYGVKD. Trimming took 5 bases from V and 5 from J, leaving 9 bases between them. The CDR3 runs to 12 residues. The CDR3 region has the DNA TGTGCCATCAGTTCAGGGGTAACTGAAGCTTTCTTT. The encoded protein is CAISSGVTEAFF.

This clone was detected only a few times. The rearrangement links TRBV5-1 to TRBJ1-5; D ambiguous. Trimming took 4 bases from V and 11 from J, leaving 16 bases between them. Germline V CDR1 and CDR2: SGHRS, YFSETQ. The CDR3 consists of 13 residues. CDR3 in amino acids: CASSTVPSGAQHF. The CDR3 DNA reads TGCGCCAGCAGCACGGTCCCAAGCGGAGCCCAGCATTTT.

This clone was observed a few times. The same CDR3 arises from other DNA sequences in this sample as well. This chain uses TRBV5-1 with TRBJ1-2, with D unresolved. The CDR3 spans 14 residues. Germline V gives CDR1 SGHRS, CDR2 YFSETQ. V lost 0 bases and J 2 bases, leaving 8 bases between the germline ends. CDR3 DNA: TGCGCCAGCAGCTTGGAAACCCCGAACTATGGCTACACCTTC. Amino acid sequence: CASSLETPNYGYTF.

This clone was recorded once. A far more abundant clone sits one base away, making this likely a read error. This sample includes further DNA sequences coding for the same CDR3. The chain employs TRBV28 and TRBJ1-5; D not resolved. Germline V gene lookup returns CDR1 MDHEN and CDR2 SYDVKM. The V end was cut by 4 bases, the J end by 0 bases, with 4 bases between. The CDR3 is made up of 13 amino acids. CDR3 in amino acids: CASSWGSNQPQHF. The CDR3 nucleotides are TGTGCCAGCAGTTGGGGTAGCAATCAGCCCCAGCATTTT.

The V and J genes are TRBV2 and TRBJ2-5, with D possibly being TRBD2 (6 bases). Germline V lookup: CDR1 SNHLY, CDR2 FYNNEI. CDR3 length: 12 residues. Trimming took off 4 bases at V and 5 bases at J, with 8 bases between the two ends. The CDR3 nucleotides read TGTGCCAGCAGTGTGGAGGGGGAGACCCAGTACTTC. Amino acids: CASSVEGETQYF.

J is TRBJ2-7 and V is TRBV28; a possible D gene is TRBD2 (5 bases). The CDR3 is 13 residues long. V was shortened by 3 bases and J by 7 bases, with 13 bases between the two germline ends. Germline CDR1 is MDHEN and CDR2 is SYDVKM. This chain's CDR3 is CASSLPLRGEQYF. CDR3 DNA: TGTGCCAGCAGTTTGCCCCTGAGAGGGGAGCAGTACTTC.

On this clone itself: A far bigger clonotype differs at one base, so this is likely a read error. The rearrangement joins TRBV28 to TRBJ2-5, with a possible D match to TRBD2 (5 bases). V lost 4 bases and J 11 bases, leaving 26 bases between the germline ends. This CDR3 has 16 amino acids. The V gene's germline CDR1 is MDHEN and CDR2 SYDVKM. The CDR3 nucleotides are TGTGCCAGCAGTTACCCTCACGGAGGTTCCTACAATGAGCAGTACTTC. It translates to CASSYPHGGSYNEQYF.

The V and J genes are TRBV5-1 and TRBJ2-7, with 12 positions matching TRBD1. Gene TRBJ2-5 matches the end of the DNA better, so the J call may be wrong. Germline CDR1 is SGHRS and CDR2 is YFSETQ. This CDR3 has 17 residues. The CDR3 spells CASSPRPGTGGLETQYF. The CDR3 DNA sequence: TGCGCCAGCAGCCCGCGTCCCGGGACAGGGGGCCTCGAGACCCAGTACTTC.

CDR3 bases: TGTGCCAGCAGACACGACAGGGGAAGACAAGAGACCCAGTACTTC. Its protein product is CASRHDRGRQETQYF. The chain recombines TRBV28 with TRBJ2-5; the match to TRBD1 covers 8 bases. The V and J ends lost 6 bases and 2 bases, in that order; junction bases with no gene match: 8. The germline V gene encodes CDR1 MDHEN and CDR2 SYDVKM. The CDR3 has 15 residues.

V is TRBV6-1 and J is TRBJ1-3; D might be TRBD1 (5 bases). Trimming left V 2 bases short and J 4 bases short, with 12 bases between. The CDR3 extends over 15 amino acids. Germline V gene sequence: CDR1 MNHNS, CDR2 SASEGT. CDR3 coding DNA: TGTGCCAGCAGTGAAAGGTGGGGCCCCGGAAACACCATATATTTT. Translating it yields CASSERWGPGNTIYF.

The genes are TRBV5-1 and TRBJ2-5, with a tentative D call TRBD1 (5 bases). This CDR3 has 14 amino acids. Germline V CDR1 and CDR2: SGHRS, YFSETQ. With 1 base removed from V and 3 bases from J, the gap between germline ends came to 10 bases. CDR3 residues: CASSLTAGKETQYF. The CDR3 DNA follows: TGCGCCAGCAGCTTGACGGCAGGGAAAGAGACCCAGTACTTC.

The V call is TRBV11-2, the J call TRBJ1-1; 11 bases agree with TRBD1. V lost 5 bases, J lost 6 bases, and 5 bases stayed unmatched. CDR3 length: 14 amino acids. Germline CDR1 SGHAT, CDR2 FQNNGV. In DNA, the CDR3 is TGTGCCAGCAGCCGCGGACAGGGGGCTTCTGAAGCTTTCTTT. It encodes CASSRGQGASEAFF.

The chain couples TRBV6-5 to TRBJ2-1; no firm D call. Between the trimmed V and J ends, which lost 5 bases and 4 bases, there was a span of 6 bases. CDR3 length: 12 residues. The germline gives CDR1 MNHEY, CDR2 SVGAGI. CDR3 sequence (DNA): TGTGCCAGCAGTACCAAGTACAATGAGCAGTTCTTC. It yields the protein CASSTKYNEQFF.

About this clone: Compared with germline, one end of the junction differs, possibly owing to a read error. This sequence joins TRBV7-2 and TRBJ1-1, with D uncertain. CDR3 length: 14 residues. Germline CDR1 SGHTA, CDR2 FQGNSA. CDR3 protein: CASSLNGRNIEAFF. DNA of the CDR3: TGTGCCAGCAGCTTAAACGGGCGTAACATTGAAGCTTTCTTT.

V usage is TRBV6-5 and J usage is TRBJ2-7, with D possibly matching TRBD1 (6 bases). The V and J ends lost 3 bases and 3 bases respectively, with 12 bases between them. This CDR3 comprises 14 residues. Germline V gene lookup returns CDR1 MNHEY and CDR2 SVGAGI. The CDR3 sequence: CASSYLMDSYEQYF. Written as DNA, the CDR3 is TGTGCCAGCAGTTATTTAATGGACAGCTACGAGCAGTACTTC.

The chain carries TRBV28 and TRBJ1-5; D is ambiguous. This CDR3 has 13 amino acids. V lost 8 bases, J lost 1 base, and 9 bases lay in between. Germline values: CDR1 MDHEN, CDR2 SYDVKM. The CDR3 DNA reads TGTGCCAGCCGTTCCCGGAGCAATCAGCCCCAGCATTTT. It specifies CASRSRSNQPQHF.

This clone was counted a single time. The J gene is TRBJ2-3, the V gene TRBV5-1; D gene unclear. V lost 0 bases and J lost 0, with 20 bases in between. CDR1 and CDR2 from the germline V gene are SGHRS and YFSETQ. This CDR3 is built from 19 residues. The CDR3 here is CASSLAGGGRITSTDTQYF. The CDR3 DNA follows: TGCGCCAGCAGCTTGGCCGGCGGCGGAAGAATAACAAGCACAGATACGCAGTATTTT. Full variable domain (outside the CDR3, taken from reference TRBV5-1 and TRBJ2-3): KAGVTQTPRYLIKTRGQQVTLSCSPISGHRSVSWYQQTPGQGLQFLFEYFSETQRNKGNFPGRFSGRQFSNSRSEMNVSTLELGDSALYLCASSLAGGGRITSTDTQYFGPGTRLTVL.

This chain uses TRBV28 with TRBJ2-7; 10 nucleotides line up with TRBD1. This CDR3 is built from 18 residues. V trimming: 7 bases; J trimming: 0 bases; junction bases outside the gene matches: 15. Per the germline V gene, CDR1 is MDHEN and CDR2 is SYDVKM. CDR3 region: CASTERGQGPYSSYEQYF. Written as DNA, the CDR3 is TGTGCCAGCACCGAAAGGGGACAGGGGCCATATAGCTCCTACGAGCAGTACTTC.

This sequence joins TRBV7-2 and TRBJ2-5; D possibly corresponds to TRBD1 (5 bases). Trimming removed 3 bases at V and 4 bases at J, with 15 bases between. This CDR3 comprises 15 residues. Per germline, CDR1 SGHTA and CDR2 FQGNSA. The CDR3: CASSLERVGLETQYF. CDR3 DNA: TGTGCCAGCAGCTTGGAAAGGGTGGGGCTAGAGACCCAGTACTTC.

The chain employs TRBV29-1 and TRBJ1-3; D is unclear. The CDR3 totals 13 residues. The ends were cut back, 5 bases at V and 0 bases at J, with 8 bases in the middle. Germline CDR1 is SQVTM and CDR2 is ANQGSEA. The CDR3, as DNA: TGCAGCGTTAGCCTACACTCTGGAAACACCATATATTTT. Translation gives CSVSLHSGNTIYF.

This rearrangement joins TRBV5-1 to TRBJ2-7; TRBD2 agrees at 7 bases. The CDR3 consists of 13 residues. Trimming removed 5 bases from V and 4 bases from J; junction bases left unmatched: 6. Germline lookup yields CDR1 SGHRS and CDR2 YFSETQ. The CDR3 DNA reads as TGCGCCAGCAGTCAGCGGGATAGTTACGAGCAGTACTTC. Its translation is CASSQRDSYEQYF.

The gene calls are TRBV7-8 and TRBJ2-5, with 16 bases identical to TRBD2. J lost 4 bases, V lost 5 bases, and 4 bases had no gene match. CDR1 and CDR2 from the germline V gene are SGHVS and FQNEAQ. This CDR3 is 16 amino acids long. The CDR3 bases are TGTGCCAGCAGCCCGGGACTAGCGGGAGGGCGAGAGACCCAGTACTTC. Translation gives CASSPGLAGGRETQYF.

Remarks on this clone: Within the sample, other DNA sequences also encode this same CDR3. The chain combines TRBV5-1 with TRBJ2-2; the match to TRBD1 covers 12 bases. The CDR3 consists of 15 residues. Germline-derived CDR1 and CDR2 are SGHRS and YFSETQ. Trimming removed 4 bases from V and 5 bases from J; junction bases left unmatched: 3. The CDR3, as DNA: TGCGCCAGCAGCCTGGGACAGGGGGCTACCGGGGAGCTGTTTTTT. The encoded protein is CASSLGQGATGELFF.

This clone came up a few times. The gene calls are TRBV5-6 and TRBJ1-2; D ambiguous. Germline CDR1 SGHDT, CDR2 YYEEEE. This CDR3 region has 19 residues. V lost 2 bases, J lost 3 bases, and 26 bases lay in between. CDR3 loop: CASSFEGGRLPNKHYGYTF. The CDR3 coding sequence is TGTGCCAGCAGCTTCGAAGGAGGGCGACTCCCCAACAAGCACTATGGCTACACCTTC.

The chain links TRBV27 to TRBJ2-5; TRBD2 aligns across 11 bases. CDR1 MNHEY and CDR2 SMNVEV come from the germline V gene (reference sequence). The J segment lost 5 bases and the V segment lost 8 bases, leaving 13 bases of the junction unmatched. This CDR3 comprises 16 residues. The CDR3 coding sequence is TGTGCCAGCTGGGGGATTAGCGGGAGGGCGTGGGAGACCCAGTACTTC. It encodes CASWGISGRAWETQYF.

This sequence joins TRBV27 and TRBJ1-5; D unresolved. The ends were cut back, 6 bases at V and 2 bases at J, with 20 bases in the middle. The CDR3 loop spans 17 amino acids. Germline-derived CDR1 and CDR2 are MNHEY and SMNVEV (reference sequence). The DNA for the CDR3 is TGTGCCAGCAGGCTAATGGGAGCCCGGGAGGGCAATCAGCCCCAGCATTTT. Amino acids: CASRLMGAREGNQPQHF.